This TCR beta chain was identified in a study of OX40 agonist ivuxolimab in advanced cancers. For the study at large: Six ivuxolimab dose levels, 0.01 to 10 mg/kg, were given intravenously every 2 weeks. Study-level findings and limits: Relatively little clonal expansion, among the lowest observed, appeared in partial responders at 0.1-3.0 mg/kg.

Profiling relied on immunoSEQ multiplex PCR, and the TCRdb table lists in-frame clones only, not all of them. The repertoire holds more than 75,000 clones, with 85% to 90% as singletons. Germline V gene lookup returns CDR1 MNHNY and CDR2 SVGAGI (reference sequence). V dropped 2 bases and J dropped 6 bases, with 6 bases sitting between them. The CDR3 is 12 residues long. Concerning this clone itself: The antigen is unknown.

The chain has TRBV6-6 and TRBJ2-3; no clear D. This TCR was recovered from an adult with an advanced solid tumor such as melanoma, head and neck, liver or kidney cancer. Sample: CD4+ or CD8+ T cells sorted from blood, taken in a trial of the OX40 agonist ivuxolimab. The CDR3 sequence is CASSYPGDTQYF. The CDR3 DNA reads as TGTGCCAGCAGTTACCCCGGGGATACGCAGTATTTT.